The rows below give T cell receptor beta chains drawn from one sample of a study of shared clonotypes between healthy human individuals. The assay was immunoSEQ multiplex PCR, and TCRdb's table has in-frame clones only and misses some. The repertoire holds some 2,400,000 clones, with around 95% as singletons. Source material: naive CD4+ T cells sorted from blood. The source is a man aged 18 to 29 in good health. Each CDR3 is given with its conserved first and last residue. A D gene is named only where the DNA matches it firmly. Only part of the rows carry a size: once, few, many, or a class if the clone is expanded.

v_gene	abundance	j_gene	d_gene	CDR3aa	CDR3nt
TRBV29-1	.	TRBJ2-1	.	CSVETMGPPYNEQFF	TGCAGCGTAGAAACGATGGGACCTCCCTACAATGAGCAGTTCTTC
TRBV2	.	TRBJ2-5	TRBD2	CASSGLAVETQYF	TGTGCCAGCAGTGGGCTAGCGGTCGAGACCCAGTACTTC
TRBV28	.	TRBJ2-7	TRBD1	CASATGDEQYF	TGTGCCAGCGCGACAGGGGATGAGCAGTACTTC
TRBV7-9	.	TRBJ1-1	.	CASSPQGGTEAFF	TGTGCCAGCAGCCCACAGGGAGGCACTGAAGCTTTCTTT
TRBV27	.	TRBJ1-2	.	CASSLGGGPANYGYTF	TGTGCCAGCAGCCTCGGCGGGGGGCCAGCTAACTATGGCTACACCTTC
TRBV10-3	.	TRBJ1-1	.	CATTGGPNTEAFF	TGTGCCACGACCGGGGGCCCGAACACTGAAGCTTTCTTT
TRBV5-4	.	TRBJ1-3	.	CASSRTGNSGNTIYF	TGTGCCAGCAGCCGAACCGGGAACTCTGGAAACACCATATATTTT
TRBV2	.	TRBJ2-7	TRBD2	CASSAGLAGVFEQYF	TGTGCCAGCAGCGCGGGACTAGCGGGAGTCTTCGAGCAGTACTTC
TRBV7-6	.	TRBJ2-7	.	CASSLVPGSSYEQYF	TGTGCCAGCAGCTTAGTACCGGGAAGCTCCTACGAGCAGTACTTC
TRBV28	.	TRBJ1-2	TRBD1	CASSFADRGANYGYTF	TGTGCCAGCAGTTTTGCAGACAGGGGAGCTAACTATGGCTACACCTTC
TRBV5-1	.	TRBJ2-5	.	CASSSGQQETQYF	TGCGCCAGCAGCTCGGGGCAGCAAGAGACCCAGTACTTC
TRBV6-6	.	TRBJ1-1	.	CASSGGGPNTEAFF	TGTGCCAGCTCGGGGGGGGGCCCGAACACTGAAGCTTTCTTT
TRBV11-2	once	TRBJ1-5	TRBD1	CASSPGTVDNQPQHF	TGTGCCAGCAGCCCGGGGACAGTCGATAATCAGCCCCAGCATTTT
TRBV6-6	.	TRBJ2-1	TRBD1	CASSIGQGSYNEQFF	TGTGCCAGCAGTATTGGACAGGGGTCCTACAATGAGCAGTTCTTC
TRBV30	.	TRBJ2-1	.	CAWSVVLDYNEQFF	TGTGCCTGGAGTGTGGTATTAGACTACAATGAGCAGTTCTTC
TRBV6-5	once	TRBJ1-1	.	CASTPRGPNTEAFF	TGTGCCAGCACCCCCAGAGGACCGAACACTGAAGCTTTCTTT
TRBV27	.	TRBJ1-5	.	CASSAGRGNQPQHF	TGTGCCAGCAGTGCAGGGAGGGGGAATCAGCCCCAGCATTTT
TRBV6-5	once	TRBJ1-2	.	CASRNLGEGYTF	TGTGCCAGCAGGAATTTGGGCGAAGGCTACACCTTC
TRBV4-3	once	TRBJ2-3	TRBD2	CASSRRLAGGPDTQYF	TGCGCCAGCAGCCGTAGACTAGCGGGAGGGCCGGATACGCAGTATTTT
TRBV4-1	.	TRBJ1-2	.	CASSQVAVRQSRIIHGYTF	TGCGCCAGCAGCCAAGTAGCGGTGAGGCAGAGCCGAATAATACATGGCTACACCTTC
TRBV10-3	.	TRBJ2-3	.	CAIRASAATDTQYF	TGTGCCATCAGAGCCTCGGCCGCCACAGATACGCAGTATTTT
TRBV11-2	.	TRBJ1-5	.	CASSLVRGGNQPQHF	TGTGCCAGCAGCTTAGTCAGAGGCGGCAATCAGCCCCAGCATTTT
TRBV6-1	.	TRBJ2-2	TRBD1	CASRTGWTGELFF	TGTGCCAGCAGGACAGGGTGGACCGGGGAGCTGTTTTTT
TRBV5-1	.	TRBJ2-2	TRBD2	CASSYGLAGVGTGELFF	TGCGCCAGCAGTTATGGACTAGCGGGAGTAGGCACCGGGGAGCTGTTTTTT
TRBV9	.	TRBJ1-2	.	CASSVDTTSLYGYTF	TGTGCCAGCAGCGTAGACACGACTTCCCTATATGGCTACACCTTC
TRBV5-1	.	TRBJ2-7	.	CASSLGPGEREQYF	TGCGCCAGCAGCTTAGGGCCAGGGGAACGCGAGCAGTACTTC
TRBV7-2	.	TRBJ2-7	TRBD2	CASSPIAGGLYEQYF	TGTGCCAGCAGCCCGATAGCGGGGGGGCTCTACGAGCAGTACTTC
TRBV27	.	TRBJ2-7	TRBD1	CASSPGTGIGEQYF	TGTGCCAGCAGCCCCGGGACAGGGATAGGGGAGCAGTACTTC
TRBV6-1	.	TRBJ2-7	.	CASSWGTGSSYEQYF	TGTGCCAGCAGTTGGGGGACGGGAAGCTCCTACGAGCAGTACTTC
TRBV6-5	.	TRBJ2-7	.	CASSNSRVAGGSF	.
TRBV11-2	.	TRBJ2-7	.	CASSRPRILGYEQYF	TGTGCCAGCAGCCGCCCCAGGATACTAGGGTACGAGCAGTACTTC
TRBV5-5	once	TRBJ2-7	.	CASSFFLVGSEQYF	TGTGCCAGCAGCTTTTTTCTGGTCGGAAGCGAGCAGTACTTC
TRBV28	.	TRBJ2-1	.	CASSLAAPFDEQFF	TGTGCCAGCAGTTTAGCGGCCCCTTTCGATGAGCAGTTCTTC
TRBV29-1	.	TRBJ2-7	TRBD2	CSVEDPRGTYEQYF	TGCAGCGTTGAAGATCCGCGGGGGACCTACGAGCAGTACTTC
TRBV5-1	.	TRBJ2-1	TRBD1	CASSPGQGASHEQFF	TGCGCCAGCAGCCCGGGACAGGGGGCGTCCCATGAGCAGTTCTTC
TRBV2	.	TRBJ1-2	TRBD1	CASRRGTGGTANYGYTF	TGTGCCAGCAGGAGGGGGACAGGGGGGACCGCTAACTATGGCTACACCTTC
TRBV18	.	TRBJ2-2	.	CASSPAARINTGELFF	TGTGCCAGCTCACCGGCAGCAAGGATCAACACCGGGGAGCTGTTTTTT
TRBV10-3	.	TRBJ1-1	.	CAISDPTVNTEAFF	TGTGCCATCAGTGACCCGACAGTGAACACTGAAGCTTTCTTT
TRBV29-1	.	TRBJ2-1	.	CSVEDYNEQFF	TGCAGCGTTGAGGACTACAATGAGCAGTTCTTC
TRBV7-3	.	TRBJ2-5	TRBD2	CASSLGLAGVQETQYF	TGTGCCAGCAGCCTTGGACTAGCGGGGGTTCAAGAGACCCAGTACTTC
TRBV5-1	.	TRBJ1-1	.	CASSLPGPREGYSEAFF	TGCGCCAGCAGCTTGCCTGGACCCAGGGAAGGGTATTCTGAAGCTTTCTTT